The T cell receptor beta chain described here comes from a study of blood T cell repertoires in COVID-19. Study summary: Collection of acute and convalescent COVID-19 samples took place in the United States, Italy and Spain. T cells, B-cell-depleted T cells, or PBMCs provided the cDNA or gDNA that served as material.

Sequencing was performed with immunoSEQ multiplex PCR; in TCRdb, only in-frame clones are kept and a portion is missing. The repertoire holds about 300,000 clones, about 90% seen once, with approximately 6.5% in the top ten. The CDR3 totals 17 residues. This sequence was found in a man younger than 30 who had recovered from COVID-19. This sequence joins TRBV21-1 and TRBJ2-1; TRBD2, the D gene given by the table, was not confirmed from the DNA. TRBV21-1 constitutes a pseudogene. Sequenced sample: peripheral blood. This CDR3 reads CASSKVTGEESYNEQFF. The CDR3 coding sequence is TGTGCCAGCAGCAAAGTCACGGGAGAGGAGTCCTACAATGAGCAGTTCTTC.